This T cell receptor (beta chain) was identified during a study of shared T cell receptors in the human thymus (dated by TCRdb to the early 2020s). Some background on the complete study: The study examined how the human thymus generates shared, self-reactive T-cell receptor alpha chains.

Remarks on this clone: Its target antigen remains unknown. Within one base of it there is no much larger clone, and no base qualities were kept.

Libraries came from the immunoSEQ multiplex PCR assay. The table was pulled from immuneACCESS by TCRdb, which kept in-frame rearrangements only. Such tables lose some clones; where checked, under half of the loss comes from unresolved V genes, and the rest has no known cause. This sample gives almost 550,000 clones in total; more than 75% of them show up just once. The ten largest clones represent about 0.013% of the sample. Clipping removes 0 bases from V and 6 bases from J, with 10 as the unmatched junction base count. The germline V gene specifies SQVTM as CDR1 and ANQGSEA as CDR2. Its CDR3 holds 17 amino acids, cysteine through phenylalanine. Of the read, only the CDR3 DNA is kept; its 51 bases are in frame from base 1. A further study also used this sample, focusing on human thymus T cells. The second paper further reports: Immunologically healthy infants undergoing open corrective cardiac surgery for congenital heart defects in Finland were used as donors. The thymus tissue came from surgical resects taken out during corrective cardiac surgery. V and J gene segment usage appeared biased in both thymic and peripheral blood repertoires. Highly overlapping thymic TCR repertoires among unrelated individuals were reported in the related research. The study used roughly eight infant thymus samples plus four related peripheral blood samples to characterize TCR alpha and beta repertoires. Donor ages ranged from about 6 to 250 days, and the cohort comprised over five male and two female infants. After being mechanically released from the tissue, thymocytes were kept at -70 degrees C in pellets of roughly 9.5-32 million cells. A QIAsymphony instrument was used to extract genomic DNA from the frozen cell pellets. The immunoSEQ multiplex PCR assay was used to amplify the TCRB and TCRAD loci from a standardized amount of quality-controlled genomic DNA. The amplicons covered the V(D)J region and were long enough to include the CDR3 and to identify the V and J genes. The amplicons were sequenced on an Illumina platform via the commercial immunoSEQ service. Primer bias and sequencing errors were corrected as previously described, and TCRAD and TCRB definitions were based on the IMGT database. Analysis of the repertoires was done with immunoSEQ Analyzer 3.0 and VDJTools and included basic statistics, V/J segment usage, diversity estimates, rarefaction and pairwise overlap. Diversity was estimated using the Chao1, ChaoE, Efron-Thisted, Shannon and inverse Simpson indices, and was also estimated on datasets down-sampled to the size of the smallest sample. Repertoire overlap used strict matching of CDR3 nucleotide sequence, V gene and J gene, with Jaccard-based multidimensional scaling clustering. On average, approximately 860,000 unique TCRB clonotypes were obtained from thymus samples, compared with about 86,000 from blood samples.

The sample taken for sequencing was thymocytes. This sequence uses TRBV29-1 and TRBJ2-1; 11 central nucleotides agree with TRBD2. The sequence came from a boy in the first two years of life with a congenital heart defect. Donor details come from another sample of the same person, matched by shared clones. CDR3 region: CSVEEFNRLAGCNEQFF. The DNA sequence reads TGCAGCGTTGAAGAATTTAATAGACTAGCGGGATGCAATGAGCAGTTCTTC.